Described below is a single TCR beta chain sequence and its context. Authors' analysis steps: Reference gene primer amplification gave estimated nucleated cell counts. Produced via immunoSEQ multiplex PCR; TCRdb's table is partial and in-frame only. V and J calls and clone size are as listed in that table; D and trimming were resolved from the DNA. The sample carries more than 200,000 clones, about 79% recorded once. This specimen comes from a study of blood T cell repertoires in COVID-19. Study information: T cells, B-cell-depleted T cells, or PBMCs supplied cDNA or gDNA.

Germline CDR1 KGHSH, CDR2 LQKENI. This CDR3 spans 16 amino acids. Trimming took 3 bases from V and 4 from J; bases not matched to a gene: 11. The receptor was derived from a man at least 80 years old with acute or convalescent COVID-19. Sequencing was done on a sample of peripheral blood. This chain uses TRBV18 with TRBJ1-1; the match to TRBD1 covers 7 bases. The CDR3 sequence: CASSPRISRGITEAFF. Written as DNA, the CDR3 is TGTGCCAGCTCACCTCGAATAAGCAGGGGGATCACTGAAGCTTTCTTT.